Listed here are 18 T cell receptor beta chains from one sample, sequenced in a study of cytomegalovirus exposure and HLA in healthy donors. It was with 60 Vbeta and 13 Jbeta primers that the PCR ran. Method: immunoSEQ multiplex PCR; TCRdb's copy keeps in-frame clones and lacks some. The sample data list some 70,000 clones. Sequenced material: PBMCs. All receptors derive from a boy aged 5-17 years in good health and CMV-seronegative.

The chain uses TRBV9 and TRBJ1-5, with 7 bases lining up with TRBD1. The trim removed 4 bases at V and 0 bases at J, leaving 4 bases unmatched. The CDR3 extends over 15 amino acids. The germline gives CDR1 SGDLS, CDR2 YYNGEE. The CDR3 loop is CASSSTGDSNQPQHF. CDR3 nucleotides: TGTGCCAGCAGCAGTACAGGGGATAGCAATCAGCCCCAGCATTTT.

This chain connects TRBV19 to TRBJ2-7; possible D gene TRBD2, 6 bases. The germline V gene encodes CDR1 LNHDA and CDR2 SQIVND (reference sequence). Between the trimmed V and J ends, which lost 5 bases and 2 bases, there was a span of 19 bases. The CDR3 consists of 16 residues. The CDR3 reads CASSLHGTPSPYEQYF. In DNA form, the CDR3 reads TGTGCCAGTAGTCTACACGGGACTCCAAGTCCCTACGAGCAGTACTTC.

The rearrangement joins TRBV7-6 to TRBJ2-7; no firm D call. The germline V gene has CDR1 SGHVS and CDR2 FNYEAQ. V was clipped by 1 base and J by 1 base, with 8 bases between them. This CDR3 is built from 14 residues. As DNA, the CDR3 is TGTGCCAGCAGCTTAGACTCCTCGTCCTACGAGCAGTACTTC. It is translated as CASSLDSSSYEQYF.

Details on this clone: At the DNA level, this CDR3 is encoded by other sequences in the same sample as well. The V gene is TRBV9, the J gene TRBJ2-7; 10 bases line up with TRBD1. Losses at the gene ends were 3 bases for V and 3 bases for J; bases not matched to a gene: 3. The CDR3 has 14 amino acids. CDR1 is SGDLS and CDR2 is YYNGEE in the germline V gene. The CDR3 loop reads CASSARDRGYEQYF. The CDR3 coding sequence is TGTGCCAGCAGCGCACGGGACAGGGGCTACGAGCAGTACTTC.

V gene TRBV25-1 combines with J gene TRBJ2-1, with 7 bases aligning to TRBD1. V shed 0 bases and J 8 bases; nucleotides not matched to a gene: 10. Germline-derived CDR1 and CDR2 are MGHDK and SYGVNS. The length of the CDR3 is 16 residues. CDR3 loop: CASSEYLIGGADEQFF. The CDR3 region has the DNA TGTGCCAGCAGTGAATATTTGATAGGGGGCGCGGATGAGCAGTTCTTC.

The chain is built from TRBV4-1 and TRBJ2-7, with 12 bases that match TRBD2. J lost 3 bases, V lost 4 bases, and 4 bases had no gene match. From germline, CDR1 is MGHRA and CDR2 YSYEKL. This CDR3 is 15 amino acids long. The CDR3 sequence: CASSPGLAGYYEQYF. The CDR3 DNA follows: TGCGCCAGCAGCCCTGGACTAGCGGGATACTACGAGCAGTACTTC.

The chain joins TRBV6-5 to TRBJ2-7, with a possible D match to TRBD1 (5 bases). CDR1 and CDR2 from the germline V gene are MNHEY and SVGAGI. The ends were cut back, 4 bases at V and 1 base at J, with 8 bases in the middle. There are 13 residues in the CDR3. CDR3 sequence (DNA): TGTGCCAGCAGTTTACAGGCGTCCTACGAGCAGTACTTC. This gives the protein CASSLQASYEQYF.

The rearrangement links TRBV6-1 to TRBJ2-1, with 12 nucleotides matching TRBD2. The CDR3 length is 15 residues. CDR1 and CDR2 (germline): MNHNS, SASEGT. Unmatched junction bases numbered 5, after V lost 4 bases and J lost 7 bases. CDR3 in amino acids: CASSASGRALNEQFF. The CDR3 DNA is TGTGCCAGCAGTGCTAGCGGGAGGGCCTTAAATGAGCAGTTCTTC.

V is TRBV2 and J is TRBJ1-4, with D possibly being TRBD1 (5 bases). The CDR3 covers 15 residues. With 6 bases removed from V and 8 bases from J, the gap between germline ends came to 19 bases. Germline V gives CDR1 SNHLY, CDR2 FYNNEI. CDR3 sequence reads: CASRGGGDRREKLFF. CDR3 bases: TGTGCCAGCAGGGGTGGAGGGGATAGGAGAGAAAAACTGTTTTTT.

On this clone: A read error may account for a junction end that differs from germline. V usage is TRBV6-5 and J usage is TRBJ1-2; 10 nucleotides align to TRBD1. This CDR3 is 15 amino acids long. Germline V gene sequence: CDR1 MNHEY, CDR2 SVGAGI. CDR3 coding DNA: TGTGCCAGCCGTTACTCGACAGGGGGCGTCTATGGCTACACCTTC. Amino acid sequence: CASRYSTGGVYGYTF.

The genes are TRBV5-4 and TRBJ1-5; 8 positions match TRBD1. CDR1 SGHNT and CDR2 YYREEE come from the germline V gene (reference sequence). J was trimmed by 5 bases and V by 1 base; bases with no gene match: 14. The CDR3 has 18 amino acids. The CDR3 sequence: CASSLRSVDRAWYQPQHF. The CDR3 region has the DNA TGTGCCAGCAGCTTGAGGTCGGTGGACAGGGCCTGGTATCAGCCCCAGCATTTT.

V and J are TRBV30 and TRBJ2-7, with 7 bases identical to TRBD1. The J segment lost 4 bases and the V segment lost 2 bases, leaving 11 bases of the junction unmatched. Germline V gives CDR1 GTSNPN, CDR2 SVGIG (reference sequence). The length of the CDR3 is 15 residues. The CDR3 is CAWSLLSQGEYEQYF. CDR3 nucleotides: TGTGCCTGGAGTCTCCTATCGCAGGGGGAATACGAGCAGTACTTC. Full variable domain (rest looked up from reference TRBV30 and TRBJ2-7): SQTIHQWPATLVQPVGSPLSLECTVEGTSNPNLYWYRQAAGRGLQLLFYSVGIGQISSEVPQNLSASRPQDRQFILSSKKLLLSDSGFYLCAWSLLSQGEYEQYFGPGTRLTVT.

This rearrangement joins TRBV7-2 to TRBJ2-2, with TRBD2 as a possible D gene (6 bases). There are 17 residues in the CDR3. Per germline, CDR1 SGHTA and CDR2 FQGNSA. Trimming removed 2 bases from V and 1 base from J, with 14 bases in between. In DNA, the CDR3 is TGTGCCAGCAGCTTACCCCCCGGGACTGGGAACACCGGGGAGCTGTTTTTT. Residues: CASSLPPGTGNTGELFF. The complete variable domain, with remaining parts taken from reference TRBV7-2 and TRBJ2-2, reads GAGVSQSPSNKVTEKGKDVELRCDPISGHTALYWYRQSLGQGLEFLIYFQGNSAPDKSGLPSDRFSAERTGGSVSTLTIQRTQQEDSAVYLCASSLPPGTGNTGELFFGEGSRLTVL.

This chain connects TRBV7-9 to TRBJ1-5; 9 nucleotides agree with TRBD1. The V and J ends lost 1 base and 6 bases, in that order; junction bases with no gene match: 7. The CDR3 sequence is 16 residues long. From germline, CDR1 is SEHNR and CDR2 FQNEAQ (reference sequence). CDR3 loop: CASSLGDREYAQPQHF. CDR3 in DNA: TGTGCCAGCAGCTTAGGGGACAGGGAGTACGCTCAGCCCCAGCATTTT.

The rearrangement uses TRBV12-5 and TRBJ2-7, with 7 bases that match TRBD1. The length of the CDR3 is 17 residues. Germline CDR1 and CDR2: LGHNT and FRNRAP. V shed 4 bases, J shed 2 bases, and the junction held 14 bases outside the gene matches. CDR3 coding DNA: TGTGCTAGTGGTTCACTTCACAGGACAGGCCTAGCCTACGAGCAGTACTTC. Its translation: CASGSLHRTGLAYEQYF.

This chain joins TRBV6-1 and TRBJ1-4; no clear D. The V end was cut by 10 bases, the J end by 4 bases, with 13 bases between. The CDR3 loop spans 13 amino acids. Germline CDR1 is MNHNS and CDR2 is SASEGT. The CDR3 DNA follows: TGTGCCACTTTGGGAGTCGTTAATGAAAAACTGTTTTTT. Translation gives CATLGVVNEKLFF.

The chain links TRBV5-1 to TRBJ2-7; tentative D call: TRBD1 (5 bases). Germline lookup yields CDR1 SGHRS and CDR2 YFSETQ. The CDR3 consists of 17 residues. V lost 5 bases to trimming and J lost 2 bases, with 23 bases between them. The CDR3 region has the DNA TGCGCCAGCAGTCGGCAGGGCGGCTCCTCTGCAACCTACGAGCAGTACTTC. Amino acids: CASSRQGGSSATYEQYF.

J is TRBJ2-5 and V is TRBV6-5, with 7 bases lining up with TRBD2. The CDR3 length is 14 residues. The V segment lost 3 bases and the J segment 2 bases; nucleotides outside the gene matches: 3. Looked up from germline, CDR1 is MNHEY and CDR2 is SVGAGI. The CDR3 nucleotides are TGTGCCAGCAGTTATACTAGCGCTCAAGAGACCCAGTACTTC. Its protein product is CASSYTSAQETQYF.